The clone carrying this T cell receptor (beta chain) has only a few counts. The antigen is undetermined. In all sorted populations, purity surpassed 98%. The entirety of the isolated RNA underwent reverse transcription, so expressed TCRB transcripts were sequenced. It was found that naive, central memory and regulatory T cell samples averaged about 3.4 million reads. Assay used: immunoSEQ multiplex PCR; TCRdb lists only in-frame clones, some missing. The sample contains under 55,000 clones, roughly 39% of which appear only once. The data originate from a study of beta chain features in type 1 diabetes. Study information: What patients shared with healthy donors was a similar profile of age, gender and cell yields.

Overall study results and limits: TCRB CDR3s were moderately but significantly shorter in Type 1 diabetes patients in all four CD4+ subsets. Reads derived from cDNA could over-represent cells showing high TCR expression.

The CDR3 has 14 amino acids. CDR1 and CDR2 from the germline V gene are MNHNS and SASEGT. V was trimmed by 1 base and J by 2 bases, leaving 8 bases between them. The sample consisted of Tregs from blood. The chain links TRBV6-1 to TRBJ1-1; perhaps TRBD1 as D (6 bases). The clonotype originates from a man aged 25-40 years with type 1 diabetes. In DNA, the CDR3 is TGTGCCAGCAGTGAAGTGGGGGCCAACACTGAAGCTTTCTTT. Encoded protein: CASSEVGANTEAFF.